This entry lists 18 T cell receptor beta chains sequenced from one sample in a study of human T cells and chemical hapten exposure. TCRdb re-derived calls from the RACE reads in MiXCR, one entry per CDR3 protein. The table lists around 250,000 distinct CDR3 sequences, roughly 8.9% of them singletons. Regarding time point: pre-sensitization, week 0. Treatment in this sample: therapeutic diphenylcyclopropenone sensitization with weekly scalp DPC. The input for sequencing was whole blood, taken in connection with sensitization to the hapten diphenylcyclopropenone (DPC). The receptors were sampled from a woman in her forties with alopecia areata. Some clones in this sample may be carry-over from other donors' samples.

Only a few counts were recorded for this clonotype. The chain couples TRBV28 to TRBJ1-5; unclear D gene. The CDR3 length is 16 residues. Trimming cost V 7 bases and J 0 bases, with 16 bases left between them. The germline V gene has CDR1 MDHEN and CDR2 SYDVKM. CDR3 in amino acids: CASNLPPQFSNQPQHF. In DNA form, the CDR3 reads TGTGCCAGCAACCTACCCCCCCAGTTTAGCAATCAGCCCCAGCATTTT.

This clonotype occurred many times. This sequence joins TRBV28 and TRBJ2-3; 11 positions match TRBD2. The ends lost 3 bases at V and 5 bases at J; junction bases unmatched: 7. The CDR3 is 16 amino acids. CDR1 MDHEN and CDR2 SYDVKM come from the germline V gene. CDR3 region: CASSFTSGLAGDTQYF. DNA for the CDR3: TGTGCCAGCAGTTTCACATCAGGACTAGCGGGAGATACGCAGTATTTT.

The chain is built from TRBV6-5 and TRBJ1-4; D is possibly TRBD1 (6 bases). Trimming left V 6 bases short and J 5 bases short, with 16 bases between. Germline V gives CDR1 MNHEY, CDR2 SVGAGI. CDR3 length: 15 residues. The DNA of the CDR3 is TGTGCCAGCAGAACCCGGGGGGCGCTAAATGAAAAACTGTTTTTT. This translates into CASRTRGALNEKLFF.

J is TRBJ1-1 and V is TRBV20-1; 8 nucleotides agree with TRBD1. V shed 6 bases and J 4 bases; nucleotides not matched to a gene: 10. The CDR3 spans 14 residues. Germline V CDR1 and CDR2: DFQATT, SNEGSKA (reference sequence). This CDR3 is CSALTGGPGTEAFF. The CDR3 bases are TGCAGTGCCCTCACAGGGGGACCGGGCACTGAAGCTTTCTTT.

This clonotype occurred many times. The rearrangement joins TRBV10-3 to TRBJ1-5, with 7 bases fitting TRBD1. With 4 bases clipped from V and 7 bases from J, the junction kept 7 bases outside the gene matches. From germline, CDR1 is ENHRY and CDR2 SYGVKD. The length of the CDR3 is 14 residues. The DNA of the CDR3 is TGTGCCATCAGTGTTGACAGGGAGTACCAGCCCCAGCATTTT. The encoded protein is CAISVDREYQPQHF.

The chain is built from TRBV27 and TRBJ2-2; D possibly corresponds to TRBD1 (6 bases). Trimming pared 5 bases from V and 7 bases from J, leaving 14 bases between. Per the germline V gene, CDR1 is MNHEY and CDR2 is SMNVEV (reference sequence). This CDR3 has 14 amino acids. This CDR3 is CASSLKTGFGELFF. DNA of the CDR3: TGTGCCAGCAGTCTAAAAACAGGGTTCGGGGAGCTGTTTTTT.

This rearrangement joins TRBV28 to TRBJ2-5, with TRBD2 as a possible D gene (6 bases). This CDR3 spans 15 amino acids. Germline CDR1 reads MDHEN; CDR2 reads SYDVKM. V lost 5 bases and J 2 bases, leaving 15 bases between the germline ends. The CDR3 region has the DNA TGTGCCAGCAGTGGGACGGGACTCCAACAAGAGACCCAGTACTTC. It specifies CASSGTGLQQETQYF.

This clonotype was observed a handful of times. The CDR3, as DNA: TGTGCCAGCAGTCGTTCAGGGGGCTCGGGTGAGCAGTTCTTC. This gives the protein CASSRSGGSGEQFF. The chain links TRBV6-5 to TRBJ2-1; 8 bases line up with TRBD1. Per the germline V gene, CDR1 is MNHEY and CDR2 is SVGAGI. Trimming removed 5 bases from V and 9 bases from J; junction bases left unmatched: 9. The CDR3 is 14 amino acids.

This chain links TRBV28 with TRBJ2-3; D perhaps matches TRBD2 (6 bases). V lost 4 bases and J lost 4, with 6 bases in between. The germline gives CDR1 MDHEN, CDR2 SYDVKM. This CDR3 region has 12 residues. The CDR3 DNA is TGTGCCAGCAGTTGGGGGGCAGATACGCAGTATTTT. This encodes CASSWGADTQYF.

This clonotype was seen more than once but under ten times. The V call is TRBV6-2 or TRBV6-3, the J call TRBJ2-2; TRBD1 agrees at 10 bases. There are 15 residues in the CDR3. CDR1 is MNHEY and CDR2 is SVGEGT in the germline V gene. The junction had 6 bases not matched to a gene; V was cut back by 5 bases and J by 6 bases. The CDR3 DNA is TGTGCCAGCAGTCCAGGGACAGGGGAGGCCGGGGAGCTGTTTTTT. Encoded protein: CASSPGTGEAGELFF.

At least ten counts were recorded for this clonotype. The chain employs TRBV10-2 and TRBJ2-5; D is uncertain. CDR3 length: 14 amino acids. The germline V gene encodes CDR1 WSHSY and CDR2 SAAADI. V lost 4 bases to trimming and J lost 1 base, with 10 bases between them. CDR3 residues: CASSAPASQETQYF. In nucleotides, the CDR3 is TGCGCCAGCAGTGCCCCGGCCTCCCAAGAGACCCAGTACTTC.

This chain uses TRBV27 with TRBJ1-5; perhaps TRBD1 as D (6 bases). The CDR3 has 14 amino acids. Between the trimmed V and J ends, which lost 6 bases and 6 bases, there was a span of 15 bases. CDR1 and CDR2 from the germline V gene are MNHEY and SMNVEV (reference sequence). CDR3 amino acids: CASSAQGSGQPQHF. CDR3 bases: TGTGCCAGCAGCGCCCAGGGGTCAGGTCAGCCCCAGCATTTT.

This clonotype was recorded at least ten times. The chain is built from TRBV2 and TRBJ2-7; unclear D gene. The CDR3 has 13 residues. Trimming left V 5 bases short and J 1 base short, with 9 bases between. Germline-derived CDR1 and CDR2 are SNHLY and FYNNEI. The CDR3 protein is CASSTTVSYEQYF. CDR3 nucleotide sequence: TGTGCCAGCAGTACGACGGTATCCTACGAGCAGTACTTC.

The chain joins TRBV12-3 or TRBV12-4 to TRBJ2-7; D is undetermined. Deletions cut 5 bases from V and 3 bases from J, with 8 bases between. The CDR3 is made up of 12 amino acids. The chain's CDR3 is CASSAPSYEQYF. CDR3 DNA sequence: TGTGCCAGCAGTGCACCGAGCTACGAGCAGTACTTC.

This clonotype was counted only a few times. The gene calls are TRBV7-2 and TRBJ2-7; weak D call: TRBD2 (6 bases). V was pared by 2 bases and J by 5 bases, with 10 bases between. Looked up from germline, CDR1 is SGHTA and CDR2 is FQGNSA. This CDR3 has 13 residues. Here the CDR3 reads CASSLSEGDEQYF. The CDR3 bases are TGTGCCAGCAGCTTATCGGAGGGTGACGAGCAGTACTTC.

About this clonotype itself: Its ends do not fully match the called genes, so a read error is possible. The rearrangement links TRBV19 to TRBJ2-1; the match to TRBD2 covers 11 bases. This CDR3 spans 14 amino acids. Germline-derived CDR1 and CDR2 are LNHDA and SQIVND (reference sequence). The CDR3 spells CASTLAGGPGPSSF. The CDR3 DNA reads TGTGCCAGTACTCTAGCGGGAGGACCCGGCCCTTCATCCTTC.

This chain joins TRBV9 and TRBJ2-7; a weak D match, TRBD1 (6 bases). Trimming shortened V by 3 bases and J by 7 bases, and 14 bases separated the two germline ends. Germline V gives CDR1 SGDLS, CDR2 YYNGEE. CDR3 length: 13 residues. The DNA for the CDR3 is TGTGCCAGCAGCGACCCGACAGGCTTTGAGCAGTACTTC. Its protein product is CASSDPTGFEQYF.

Ten or more counts support this clonotype. This chain uses TRBV12-3 or TRBV12-4 with TRBJ2-4, with a possible D match to TRBD2 (5 bases). Between the trimmed V and J ends, which lost 4 bases and 8 bases, there was a span of 9 bases. This CDR3 is 12 amino acids long. Written as DNA, the CDR3 is TGTGCCAGCAGTTCGGGGTACGACATTCAGTACTTC. The encoded protein is CASSSGYDIQYF.